The source of this TCR beta chain is a study of memory CD4+ T cells and cytomegalovirus serostatus. In the authors' workflow: After removing out-of-frame reads, around 2 million distinct TCRbeta sequences remained. Profiling relied on immunoSEQ multiplex PCR, and the TCRdb table lists in-frame clones only, not all of them. V, J and clone size reflect that table, while D and trimming were determined from the DNA. The data hold roughly 76,000 clones, with about 78% observed a single time. Overall study results and limits: About 40% of the roughly 160 known CMV-associated TCRbeta sequences appeared in CD4+ memory. The CMV-associated TCR signature appears largely within the CD4+ memory repertoire.

This clone was seen a handful of times. Its target is unknown. The sort gate was single viable CD3+CD4+CD8-CD45RO+ cells for memory CD4+ T cells. The CDR3 has 16 residues. The germline V gene encodes CDR1 MGHRA and CDR2 YSYEKL. V gave up 4 bases and J gave up 1 base, with 14 bases separating them. J is TRBJ1-5 and V is TRBV4-1; D uncertain. This clonotype originated in an adult in good health and CMV-seropositive. Sequencing used memory CD4+ T cells from blood. The CDR3 DNA sequence: TGCGCCAGCAGCCCCCTGCCCGGACTGAGCAATCAGCCCCAGCATTTT. Protein sequence: CASSPLPGLSNQPQHF.